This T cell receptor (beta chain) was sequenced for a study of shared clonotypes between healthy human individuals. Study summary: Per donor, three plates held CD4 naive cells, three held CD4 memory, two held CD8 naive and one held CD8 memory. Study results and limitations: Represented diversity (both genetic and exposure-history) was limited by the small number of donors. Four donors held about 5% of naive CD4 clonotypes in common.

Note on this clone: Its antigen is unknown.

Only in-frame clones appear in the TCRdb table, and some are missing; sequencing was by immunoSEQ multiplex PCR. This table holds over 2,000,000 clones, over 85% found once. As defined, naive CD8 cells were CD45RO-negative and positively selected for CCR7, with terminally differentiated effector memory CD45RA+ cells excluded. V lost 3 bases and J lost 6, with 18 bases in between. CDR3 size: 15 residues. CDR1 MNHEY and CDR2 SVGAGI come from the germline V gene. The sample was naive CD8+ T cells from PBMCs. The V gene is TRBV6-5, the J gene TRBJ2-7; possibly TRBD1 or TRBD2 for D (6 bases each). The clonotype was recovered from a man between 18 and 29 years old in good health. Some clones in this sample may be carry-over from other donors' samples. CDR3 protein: CASSYWGDTTREQYF. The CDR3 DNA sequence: TGTGCCAGCAGTTATTGGGGGGACACTACTCGCGAGCAGTACTTC.